These T cell receptor beta chains were read from a single sample in a study of blood T cell repertoires in COVID-19. Sequencing was performed with immunoSEQ multiplex PCR; in TCRdb, only in-frame clones are kept and a portion is missing. The sample includes 120,000 to 150,000 clones, around 81% of them seen just once. The specimen was peripheral blood. The receptors stem from a human donor in a cohort sampled during active COVID-19. The CDR3 runs from the conserved cysteine through the conserved F or W. A D gene is named only where the DNA matches it firmly. Clone size is stated in some rows and not others, as once, few, many or a class when expanded.

size	D	J	V	CDR3	DNA
NA	TRBD1	TRBJ1-2	TRBV6-5	CASTNRGLGYTF	TGTGCCAGCACCAACAGGGGGCTTGGCTACACCTTC
NA	NA	TRBJ2-3	TRBV28	CASSHPRRDTLTQYF	TGTGCCAGCAGTCATCCGCGCCGGGACACCCTAACGCAGTATTTT
once	TRBD1	TRBJ1-5	TRBV19	CASTSRDRGGQPQHF	TGTGCCAGTACCTCCCGGGACAGGGGCGGTCAGCCCCAGCATTTT
NA	NA	TRBJ2-5	TRBV2	CASSEAQYQETQYF	TGTGCCAGCAGTGAAGCTCAGTACCAAGAGACCCAGTACTTC
NA	TRBD1	TRBJ1-1	TRBV28	CASKPRGRGDSTEAFF	TGTGCCAGTAAGCCAAGGGGGCGCGGTGACTCCACTGAAGCTTTCTTT
NA	TRBD1	TRBJ1-2	TRBV5-1	CASSLDTGTGSTYTF	TGCGCCAGCAGCCTCGATACCGGGACAGGCAGTACCTACACCTTC
NA	NA	TRBJ2-5	TRBV6-1	CASSQAGQGTQYF	TGTGCCAGCAGTCAAGCGGGTCAGGGGACCCAGTACTTC
NA	NA	TRBJ2-6	TRBV3-1/TRBV3-2	CASSQGTGREIAPVLTF	TGTGCCAGCAGCCAAGGTACAGGCAGGGAAATCGCCCCCGTCCTGACTTTC
NA	TRBD1	TRBJ1-1	TRBV5-4	CASKDRVNTEAFF	TGTGCCAGCAAAGACAGGGTGAACACTGAAGCTTTCTTT
NA	NA	TRBJ2-1	TRBV7-2	CASSLRWPDSYNEQFF	TGTGCCAGCAGCCTCAGATGGCCAGACTCCTACAATGAGCAGTTCTTC
NA	TRBD2	TRBJ2-3	TRBV11-3	CASSPDGRTSRDTQYF	TGTGCCAGCAGCCCAGATGGGAGGACTAGTCGAGATACGCAGTATTTT
NA	NA	TRBJ1-1	TRBV18	CASSPPGLNTEAFF	TGTGCCAGCTCACCGCCTGGCCTGAACACTGAAGCTTTCTTT
once	TRBD2	TRBJ2-5	TRBV3-1/TRBV3-2	CASSEGLAGGQETQYF	TGTGCCAGCAGCGAAGGACTAGCGGGGGGGCAAGAGACCCAGTACTTC
NA	NA	TRBJ2-5	TRBV5-1	CASSSGLGTQYF	TGCGCCAGCAGCTCGGGACTTGGGACCCAGTACTTC
NA	NA	TRBJ1-1	TRBV5-8	CASSLRHTNTEAFF	TGTGCCAGCAGCTTACGACACACGAACACTGAAGCTTTCTTT
NA	NA	TRBJ1-1	TRBV7-9	CASRFLLGPRYTEAFF	TGTGCCAGCAGGTTTCTCTTGGGGCCGCGGTATACTGAAGCTTTCTTT
few	TRBD2	TRBJ2-3	TRBV3-1/TRBV3-2	CASSQEILLTSGGKDTQYF	TGTGCCAGCAGCCAAGAAATATTATTGACTAGCGGGGGGAAAGATACGCAGTATTTT
NA	TRBD2	TRBJ2-3	TRBV3-1/TRBV3-2	CASSLRLAAPDTQYF	TGTGCCAGCAGTCTACGACTAGCGGCCCCAGATACGCAGTATTTT
NA	TRBD1	TRBJ2-7	TRBV4-2	CASSPWTGPGEQYF	TGTGCCAGCAGCCCCTGGACAGGGCCAGGCGAGCAGTACTTC
NA	TRBD1	TRBJ2-7	TRBV7-7	CASSLEAGGTHEQYF	TGTGCTAGCAGCTTAGAGGCAGGGGGTACCCACGAGCAGTACTTC
NA	TRBD1	TRBJ2-5	TRBV19	CASSDRGRETQYF	TGTGCCAGTAGTGACAGGGGGCGAGAGACCCAGTACTTC
NA	NA	TRBJ1-1	TRBV5-1	CASSPSLNSEAFF	TGCGCCAGCAGTCCAAGCTTGAACAGTGAAGCTTTCTTT
NA	TRBD1	TRBJ1-1	TRBV25-1	CASSEDITGGVRNTEAFF	TGTGCCAGCAGTGAGGATATAACAGGGGGAGTCAGGAACACTGAAGCTTTCTTT
NA	TRBD2	TRBJ2-1	TRBV9	CASSVGLAGRNEQFF	TGTGCCAGCAGCGTAGGACTAGCGGGGCGTAATGAGCAGTTCTTC
NA	NA	TRBJ1-5	TRBV7-2	CASSTAGGNQPQHF	TGTGCCAGCAGTACGGCAGGGGGCAATCAGCCCCAGCATTTT
NA	TRBD2	TRBJ2-3	TRBV5-4	CAISPKRGGGPDTQYF	TGTGCCATCTCCCCGAAGCGGGGGGGCGGGCCAGATACGCAGTATTTT
NA	TRBD2	TRBJ2-5	TRBV5-4	CASSLGTSGGSQETQYF	TGTGCCAGCAGCCTCGGGACTAGCGGGGGTTCACAAGAGACCCAGTACTTC
NA	TRBD1	TRBJ1-1	TRBV2	CASKQGENTEAFF	TGTGCCAGCAAGCAGGGGGAGAACACTGAAGCTTTCTTT
few	TRBD2	TRBJ2-1	TRBV19	CASSNQGLAGATRNNEQFF	TGTGCCAGTAGTAATCAGGGGCTAGCGGGGGCCACGAGGAACAATGAGCAGTTCTTC
NA	TRBD2	TRBJ2-3	TRBV7-9	CASSEGTSGGQRTDTQYF	TGTGCCAGCAGCGAAGGGACTAGCGGGGGGCAACGCACAGATACGCAGTATTTT
NA	TRBD1	TRBJ1-5	TRBV28	CASRSQGARSGPQHF	TGTGCCAGCAGATCACAGGGGGCCCGGTCAGGGCCCCAGCATTTT
once	NA	TRBJ2-3	TRBV7-9	CASSSRSGGHTDTQYF	TGTGCCAGCAGCTCACGCTCGGGCGGGCACACAGATACGCAGTATTTT
NA	TRBD1	TRBJ2-5	TRBV5-1	CASSMGQSQETQYF	TGCGCCAGCAGCATGGGACAGAGCCAAGAGACCCAGTACTTC
NA	TRBD2	TRBJ2-7	TRBV19	CASSIGSGGYEQYF	TGTGCCAGTAGTATAGGTAGCGGGGGCTACGAGCAGTACTTC
NA	NA	TRBJ1-4	TRBV19	CASSIRGLNEKLFF	TGTGCCAGTAGTATTCGCGGCCTGAATGAAAAACTGTTTTTT
NA	TRBD2	TRBJ2-1	TRBV3-1/TRBV3-2	CASSLLSGGINEQFF	TGTGCCAGCAGCCTCCTAAGCGGGGGGATCAATGAGCAGTTCTTC
once	NA	TRBJ1-1	TRBV6-5	CASTTSERGATEAFF	TGTGCCAGCACTACATCCGAAAGGGGTGCGACTGAAGCTTTCTTT
NA	TRBD1	TRBJ1-2	TRBV6-6	CASRFQGAGGYTF	TGTGCCAGCAGATTCCAGGGGGCGGGTGGCTACACCTTC
NA	TRBD1	TRBJ2-7	TRBV7-6	CASSSITGGFGEQYF	TGTGCCAGCTCTTCAATTACAGGGGGATTTGGGGAGCAGTACTTC
NA	TRBD2	TRBJ2-2	TRBV15	CATSRDHPPTGGLGGELFF	TGTGCCACCAGCAGAGATCACCCGCCAACGGGGGGGCTTGGCGGGGAGCTGTTTTTT
NA	TRBD1	TRBJ1-1	TRBV7-2	CASSYLTGGTEAFF	TGTGCCAGCAGCTACCTAACAGGGGGCACTGAAGCTTTCTTT
NA	NA	TRBJ1-5	TRBV7-2	CASSLRRMQGGNQPQHF	TGTGCCAGCAGCTTAAGGCGAATGCAGGGTGGCAATCAGCCCCAGCATTTT
NA	TRBD2	TRBJ2-1	TRBV7-3	CASSPRTSGNEQFF	TGTGCCAGCAGCCCTCGGACTAGCGGCAATGAGCAGTTCTTC
NA	NA	TRBJ1-4	TRBV3-1/TRBV3-2	CASSHARGGRTNEKLFF	TGTGCCAGCAGCCACGCTCGGGGAGGTCGGACTAATGAAAAACTGTTTTTT
NA	TRBD1	TRBJ1-6	TRBV5-1	CASSTGTGRSPLHF	TGCGCCAGCAGCACCGGGACAGGCAGATCACCCCTCCACTTT
NA	TRBD1	TRBJ1-2	TRBV29-1	CSARTGAGYTF	TGCAGCGCCCGGACAGGGGCGGGCTACACCTTC
NA	TRBD1	TRBJ1-6	TRBV7-9	CASSSRQGDNSPLHF	TGTGCCAGCAGCTCTAGACAGGGGGACAATTCACCCCTCCACTTT
NA	TRBD1	TRBJ1-5	TRBV19	CASSIAGQGINQPQHF	TGTGCCAGTAGTATAGCGGGACAGGGAATCAATCAGCCCCAGCATTTT
NA	NA	TRBJ2-3	TRBV5-6	CASSWGTSTDTQYF	TGTGCCAGCAGCTGGGGGACTAGCACAGATACGCAGTATTTT
NA	NA	TRBJ1-4	TRBV6-5	CASSPGENEKLFF	TGTGCCAGCAGTCCCGGGGAGAATGAAAAACTGTTTTTT
NA	NA	TRBJ2-7	TRBV6-1	CASSEAAGALYEQYF	TGTGCCAGCAGTGAAGCGGCGGGGGCGCTTTACGAGCAGTACTTC